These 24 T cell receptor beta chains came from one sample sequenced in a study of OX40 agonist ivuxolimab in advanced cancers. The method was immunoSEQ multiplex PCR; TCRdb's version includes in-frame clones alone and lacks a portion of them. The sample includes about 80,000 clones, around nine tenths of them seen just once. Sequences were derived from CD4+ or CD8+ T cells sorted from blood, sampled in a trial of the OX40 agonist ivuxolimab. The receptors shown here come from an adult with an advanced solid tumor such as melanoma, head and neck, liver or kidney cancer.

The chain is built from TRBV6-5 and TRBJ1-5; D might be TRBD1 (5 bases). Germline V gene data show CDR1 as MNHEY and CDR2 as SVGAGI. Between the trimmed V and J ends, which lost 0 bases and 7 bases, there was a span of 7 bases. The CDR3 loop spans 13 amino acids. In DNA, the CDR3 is TGTGCCAGCAGTTACTCCCGGGGGCAGCCCCAGCATTTT. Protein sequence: CASSYSRGQPQHF.

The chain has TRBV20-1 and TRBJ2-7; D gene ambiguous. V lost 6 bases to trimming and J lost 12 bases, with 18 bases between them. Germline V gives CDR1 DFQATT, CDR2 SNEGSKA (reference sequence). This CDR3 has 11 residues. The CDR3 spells CSARRTPAPYF. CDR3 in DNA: TGCAGTGCCCGGCGGACCCCAGCGCCGTACTTC.

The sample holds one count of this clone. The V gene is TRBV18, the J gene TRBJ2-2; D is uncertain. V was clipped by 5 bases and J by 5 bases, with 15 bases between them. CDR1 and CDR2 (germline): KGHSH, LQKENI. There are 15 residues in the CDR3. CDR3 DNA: TGTGCCAGCTCATTAGTGGATCTGAAAACCGGGGAGCTGTTTTTT. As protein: CASSLVDLKTGELFF.

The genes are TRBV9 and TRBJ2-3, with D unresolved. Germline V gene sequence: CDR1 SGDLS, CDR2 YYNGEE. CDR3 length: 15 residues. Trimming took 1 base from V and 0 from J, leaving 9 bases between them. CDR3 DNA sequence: TGTGCCAGCAGCGTACTCTCTTCTAGCACAGATACGCAGTATTTT. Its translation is CASSVLSSSTDTQYF.

In nucleotides, the CDR3 is TGTGCCAGCAGCTTAGTTTTGAACACTGAAGCTTTCTTT. Translating gives CASSLVLNTEAFF. This chain connects TRBV7-9 to TRBJ1-1; D is unresolved. From germline, CDR1 is SEHNR and CDR2 FQNEAQ (reference sequence). This CDR3 has 13 residues. V was clipped by 1 base and J by 0 bases, with 3 bases between them.

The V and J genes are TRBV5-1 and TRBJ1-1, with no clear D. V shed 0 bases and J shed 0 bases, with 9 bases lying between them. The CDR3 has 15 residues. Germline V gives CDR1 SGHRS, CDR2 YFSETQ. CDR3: CASSLEGPMNTEAFF. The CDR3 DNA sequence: TGCGCCAGCAGCTTGGAAGGACCCATGAACACTGAAGCTTTCTTT.

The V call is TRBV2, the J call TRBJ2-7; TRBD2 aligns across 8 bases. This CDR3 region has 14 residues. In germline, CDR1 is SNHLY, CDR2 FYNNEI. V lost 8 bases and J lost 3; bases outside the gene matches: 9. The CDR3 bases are TGTGCCAGCGAACCCGGGACTAGAGGCTACGAGCAGTACTTC. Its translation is CASEPGTRGYEQYF.

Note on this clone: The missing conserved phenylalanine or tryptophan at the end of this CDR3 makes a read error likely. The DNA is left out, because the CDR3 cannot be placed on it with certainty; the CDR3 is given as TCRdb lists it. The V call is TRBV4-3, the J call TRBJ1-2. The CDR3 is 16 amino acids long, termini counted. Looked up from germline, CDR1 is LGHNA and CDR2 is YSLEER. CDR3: CASSQGQAMATPAPVI.

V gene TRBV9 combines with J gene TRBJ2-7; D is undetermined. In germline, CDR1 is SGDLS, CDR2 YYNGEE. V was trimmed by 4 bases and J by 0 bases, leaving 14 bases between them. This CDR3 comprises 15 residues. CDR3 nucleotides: TGTGCCAGCAGCCGGTTTGGCTCCGGCTCCTACGAGCAGTACTTC. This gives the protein CASSRFGSGSYEQYF.

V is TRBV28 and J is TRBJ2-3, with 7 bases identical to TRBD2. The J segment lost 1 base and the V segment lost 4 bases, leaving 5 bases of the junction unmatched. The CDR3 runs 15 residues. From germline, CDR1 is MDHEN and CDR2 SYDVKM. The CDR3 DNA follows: TGTGCCAGCAGTTCACTGGCGGGGGGCACAGATACGCAGTATTTT. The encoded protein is CASSSLAGGTDTQYF.

The CDR3 nucleotides are TGTGCCAGTAAGCAGGGATTTGGCTACACCTTC. Translation gives CASKQGFGYTF. The gene calls are TRBV6-6 and TRBJ1-2, with a tentative D call TRBD1 (5 bases). CDR1 and CDR2 (germline): MNHNY, SVGAGI (reference sequence). V shed 9 bases and J shed 7 bases, with 12 bases lying between them. This CDR3 region has 11 residues.

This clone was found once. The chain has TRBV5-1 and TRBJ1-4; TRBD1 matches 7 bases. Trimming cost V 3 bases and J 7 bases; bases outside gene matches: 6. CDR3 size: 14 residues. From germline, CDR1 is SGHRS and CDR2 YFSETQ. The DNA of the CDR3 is TGCGCCAGCAGCTCTCGACAGGGTGGTGAAAAACTGTTTTTT. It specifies CASSSRQGGEKLFF.

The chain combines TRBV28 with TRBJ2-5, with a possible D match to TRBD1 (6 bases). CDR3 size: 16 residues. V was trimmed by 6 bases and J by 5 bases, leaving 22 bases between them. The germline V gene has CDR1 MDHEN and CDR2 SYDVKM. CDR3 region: CASRNVGTPLPETQYF. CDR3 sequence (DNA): TGTGCCAGCAGGAATGTGGGGACACCGCTACCCGAGACCCAGTACTTC. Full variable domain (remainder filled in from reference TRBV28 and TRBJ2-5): DVKVTQSSRYLVKRTGEKVFLECVQDMDHENMFWYRQDPGLGLRLIYFSYDVKMKEKGDIPEGYSVSREKKERFSLILESASTNQTSMYLCASRNVGTPLPETQYFGPGTRLLVL.

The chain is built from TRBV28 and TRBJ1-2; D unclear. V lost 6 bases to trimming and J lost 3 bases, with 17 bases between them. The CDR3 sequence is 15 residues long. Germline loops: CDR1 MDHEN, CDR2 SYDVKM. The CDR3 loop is CASSLLRPKDYGYTF. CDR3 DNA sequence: TGTGCCAGCAGCCTTTTGCGCCCCAAGGACTATGGCTACACCTTC.

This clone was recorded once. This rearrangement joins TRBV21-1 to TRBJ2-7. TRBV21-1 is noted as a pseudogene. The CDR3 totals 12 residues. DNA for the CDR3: TGTGCCAATGAAGGACGGCCCTACGAGCAGTACTTC. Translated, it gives CANEGRPYEQYF.

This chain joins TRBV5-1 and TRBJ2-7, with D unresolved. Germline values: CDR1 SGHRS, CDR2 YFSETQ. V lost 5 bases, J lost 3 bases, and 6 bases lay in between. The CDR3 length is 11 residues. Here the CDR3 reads CASRNSYEQYF. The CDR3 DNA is TGCGCCAGCAGGAACAGCTACGAGCAGTACTTC.

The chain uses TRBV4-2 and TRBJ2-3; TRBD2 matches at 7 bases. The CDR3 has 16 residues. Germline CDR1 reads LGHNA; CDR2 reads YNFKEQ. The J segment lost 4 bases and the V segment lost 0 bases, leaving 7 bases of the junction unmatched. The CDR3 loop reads CASSQDWGRAADTQYF. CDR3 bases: TGTGCCAGCAGCCAAGATTGGGGGAGGGCCGCAGATACGCAGTATTTT.

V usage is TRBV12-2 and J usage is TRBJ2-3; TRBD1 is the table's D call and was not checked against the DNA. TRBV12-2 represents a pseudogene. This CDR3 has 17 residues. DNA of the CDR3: TGTGCAAGTCGCTTAGGATGCCGCAGGGCCGGCACAGATACGCAGTATTTT. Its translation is CASRLGCRRAGTDTQYF.

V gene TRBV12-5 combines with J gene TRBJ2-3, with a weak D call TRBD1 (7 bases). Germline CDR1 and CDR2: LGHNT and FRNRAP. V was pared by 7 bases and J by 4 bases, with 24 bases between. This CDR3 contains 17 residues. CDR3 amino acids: CASARLWRRGQPDTQYF. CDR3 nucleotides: TGTGCTAGTGCCCGACTCTGGAGGAGGGGGCAGCCAGATACGCAGTATTTT.

CDR3 loop: CASSVGLPAYTDTQYF. The CDR3 DNA sequence: TGTGCCAGCAGCGTAGGCCTGCCTGCGTACACAGATACGCAGTATTTT. The chain couples TRBV9 to TRBJ2-3; D remains unclear. Per the germline V gene, CDR1 is SGDLS and CDR2 is YYNGEE. The CDR3 has 16 amino acids. V lost 0 bases, J lost 2 bases, and 13 bases lay in between.

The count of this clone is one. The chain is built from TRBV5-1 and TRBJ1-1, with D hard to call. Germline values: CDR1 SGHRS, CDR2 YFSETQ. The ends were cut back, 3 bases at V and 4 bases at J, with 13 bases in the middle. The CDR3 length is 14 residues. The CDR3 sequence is CASSSLAGITEAFF. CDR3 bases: TGCGCCAGCAGCTCCTTGGCAGGAATCACTGAAGCTTTCTTT.

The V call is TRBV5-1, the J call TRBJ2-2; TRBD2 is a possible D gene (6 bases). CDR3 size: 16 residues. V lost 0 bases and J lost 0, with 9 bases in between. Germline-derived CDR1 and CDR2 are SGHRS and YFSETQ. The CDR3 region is CASSLVSGANTGELFF. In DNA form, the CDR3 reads TGCGCCAGCAGCTTGGTGTCGGGAGCGAACACCGGGGAGCTGTTTTTT.

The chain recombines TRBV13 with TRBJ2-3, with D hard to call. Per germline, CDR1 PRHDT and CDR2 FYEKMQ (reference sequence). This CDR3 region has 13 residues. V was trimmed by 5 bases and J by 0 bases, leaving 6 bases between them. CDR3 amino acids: CASSRRSTDTQYF. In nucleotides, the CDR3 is TGTGCCAGCAGCCGACGCAGCACAGATACGCAGTATTTT.

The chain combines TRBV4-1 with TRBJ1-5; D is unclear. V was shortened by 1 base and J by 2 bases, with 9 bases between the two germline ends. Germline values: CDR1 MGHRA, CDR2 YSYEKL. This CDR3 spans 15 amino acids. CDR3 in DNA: TGCGCCAGCAGCCAAGGGGCGAGGGGCAATCAGCCCCAGCATTTT. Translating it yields CASSQGARGNQPQHF.